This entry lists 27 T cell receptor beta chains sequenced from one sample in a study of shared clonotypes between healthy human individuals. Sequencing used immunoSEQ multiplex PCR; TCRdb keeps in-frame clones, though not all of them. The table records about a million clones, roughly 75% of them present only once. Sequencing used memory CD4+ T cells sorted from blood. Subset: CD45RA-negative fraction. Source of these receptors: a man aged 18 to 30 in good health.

The chain's CDR3 is CASSRMSAAGNTIYF. CDR3 in DNA: TGTGCCAGTAGTCGTATGTCGGCGGCTGGAAACACCATATATTTT. The chain couples TRBV19 to TRBJ1-3; D remains unclear. V was shortened by 5 bases and J by 2 bases, with 13 bases between the two germline ends. CDR1 is LNHDA, CDR2 SQIVND, per germline (reference sequence). The CDR3 runs to 15 residues.

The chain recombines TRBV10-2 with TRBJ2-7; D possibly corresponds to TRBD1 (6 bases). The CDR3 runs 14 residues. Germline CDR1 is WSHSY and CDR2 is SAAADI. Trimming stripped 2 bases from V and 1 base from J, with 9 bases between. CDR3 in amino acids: CASSETGLSYEQYF. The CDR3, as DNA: TGCGCCAGCAGTGAGACAGGGTTGTCCTACGAGCAGTACTTC.

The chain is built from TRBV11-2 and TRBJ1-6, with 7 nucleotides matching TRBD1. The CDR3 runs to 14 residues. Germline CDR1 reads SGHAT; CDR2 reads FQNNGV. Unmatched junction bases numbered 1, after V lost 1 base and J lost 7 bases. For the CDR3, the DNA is TGTGCCAGCAGCTTAGGGGGACAGAATTCACCCCTCCACTTT. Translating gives CASSLGGQNSPLHF.

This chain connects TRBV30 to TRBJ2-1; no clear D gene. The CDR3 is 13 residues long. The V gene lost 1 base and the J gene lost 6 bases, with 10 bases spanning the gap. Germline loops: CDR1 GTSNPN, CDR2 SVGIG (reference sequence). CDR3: CAWSALIFNEQFF. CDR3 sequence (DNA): TGTGCCTGGAGTGCCCTCATTTTCAATGAGCAGTTCTTC.

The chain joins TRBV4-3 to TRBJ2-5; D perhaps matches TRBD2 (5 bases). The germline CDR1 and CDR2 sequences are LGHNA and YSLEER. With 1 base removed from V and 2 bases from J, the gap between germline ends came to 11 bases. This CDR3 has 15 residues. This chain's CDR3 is CASSQGVSVQETQYF. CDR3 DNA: TGCGCCAGCAGCCAAGGGGTTAGCGTACAAGAGACCCAGTACTTC.

CDR3 sequence: CASSQGGQNNYEQYF. CDR3 coding DNA: TGCGCCAGCAGCCAAGGAGGACAGAACAACTACGAGCAGTACTTC. The rearrangement joins TRBV4-1 to TRBJ2-7; D perhaps matches TRBD1 (6 bases). This CDR3 comprises 15 residues. Germline CDR1 and CDR2: MGHRA and YSYEKL. The V end was cut by 1 base, the J end by 3 bases, with 13 bases between.

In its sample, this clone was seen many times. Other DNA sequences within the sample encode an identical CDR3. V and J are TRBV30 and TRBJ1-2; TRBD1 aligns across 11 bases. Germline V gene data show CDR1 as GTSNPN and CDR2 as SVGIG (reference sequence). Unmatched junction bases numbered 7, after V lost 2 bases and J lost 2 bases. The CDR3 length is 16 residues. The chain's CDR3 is CAWSSPRTGGNYGYTF. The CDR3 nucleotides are TGTGCCTGGAGTTCCCCCAGGACAGGGGGCAACTATGGCTACACCTTC.

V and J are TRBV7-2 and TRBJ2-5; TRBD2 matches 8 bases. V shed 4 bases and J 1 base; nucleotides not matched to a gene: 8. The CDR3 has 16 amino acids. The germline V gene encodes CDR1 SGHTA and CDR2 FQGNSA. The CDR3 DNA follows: TGTGCCAGCAGCTCCGGGGGTAGCGGGGTCCAAGAGACCCAGTACTTC. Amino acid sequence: CASSSGGSGVQETQYF. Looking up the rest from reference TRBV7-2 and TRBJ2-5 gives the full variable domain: GAGVSQSPSNKVTEKGKDVELRCDPISGHTALYWYRQSLGQGLEFLIYFQGNSAPDKSGLPSDRFSAERTGGSVSTLTIQRTQQEDSAVYLCASSSGGSGVQETQYFGPGTRLLVL.

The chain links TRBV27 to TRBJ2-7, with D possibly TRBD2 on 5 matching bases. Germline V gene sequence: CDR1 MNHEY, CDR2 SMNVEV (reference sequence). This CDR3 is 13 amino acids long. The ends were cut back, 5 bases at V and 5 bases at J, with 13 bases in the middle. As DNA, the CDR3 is TGTGCCAGCAGTCCACTAGGTAGGAACGAGCAGTACTTC. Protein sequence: CASSPLGRNEQYF.

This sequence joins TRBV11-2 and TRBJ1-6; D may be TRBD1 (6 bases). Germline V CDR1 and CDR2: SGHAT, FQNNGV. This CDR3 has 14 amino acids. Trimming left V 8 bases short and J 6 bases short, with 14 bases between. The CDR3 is CASQGQRANSPLHF. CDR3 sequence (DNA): TGTGCCAGCCAGGGGCAGAGAGCTAATTCACCCCTCCACTTT.

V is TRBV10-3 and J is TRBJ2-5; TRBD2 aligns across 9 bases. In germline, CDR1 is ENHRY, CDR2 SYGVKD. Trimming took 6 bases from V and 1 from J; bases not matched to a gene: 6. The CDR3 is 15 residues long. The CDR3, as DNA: TGTGCCATCAGCTCAGCGGGAGGCGGCCAAGAGACCCAGTACTTC. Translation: CAISSAGGGQETQYF.

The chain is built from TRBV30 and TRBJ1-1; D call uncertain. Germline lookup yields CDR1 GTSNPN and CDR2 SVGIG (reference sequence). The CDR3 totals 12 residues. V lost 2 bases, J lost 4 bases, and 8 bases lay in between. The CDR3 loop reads CAWSPRVTEAFF. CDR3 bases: TGTGCCTGGAGTCCCCGGGTCACTGAAGCTTTCTTT.

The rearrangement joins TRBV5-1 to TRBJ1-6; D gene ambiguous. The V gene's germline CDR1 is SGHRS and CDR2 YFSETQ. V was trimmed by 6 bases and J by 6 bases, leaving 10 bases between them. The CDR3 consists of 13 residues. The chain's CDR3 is CASMSPGNSPLHF. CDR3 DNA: TGCGCCAGCATGAGTCCGGGTAATTCACCCCTCCACTTT.

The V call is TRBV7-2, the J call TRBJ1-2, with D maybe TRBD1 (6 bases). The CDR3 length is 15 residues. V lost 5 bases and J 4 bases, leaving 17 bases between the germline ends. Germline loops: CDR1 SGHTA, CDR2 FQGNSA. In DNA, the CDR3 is TGTGCCAGCAGCCAAATACAGGGAAGTAGCTATGGCTACACCTTC. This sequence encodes CASSQIQGSSYGYTF. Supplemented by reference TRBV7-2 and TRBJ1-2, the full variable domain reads GAGVSQSPSNKVTEKGKDVELRCDPISGHTALYWYRQSLGQGLEFLIYFQGNSAPDKSGLPSDRFSAERTGGSVSTLTIQRTQQEDSAVYLCASSQIQGSSYGYTFGSGTRLTVV.

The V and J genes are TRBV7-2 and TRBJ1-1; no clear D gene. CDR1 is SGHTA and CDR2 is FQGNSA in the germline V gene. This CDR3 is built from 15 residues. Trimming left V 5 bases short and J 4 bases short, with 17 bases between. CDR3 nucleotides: TGTGCCAGCAGCCCCCGATCATCTTGGGGCACTGAAGCTTTCTTT. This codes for CASSPRSSWGTEAFF.

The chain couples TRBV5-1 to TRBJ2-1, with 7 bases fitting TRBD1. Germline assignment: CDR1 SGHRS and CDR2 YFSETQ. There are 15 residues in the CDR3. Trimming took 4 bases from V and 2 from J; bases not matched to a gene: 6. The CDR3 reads CASSQDRPTYNEQFF. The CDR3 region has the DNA TGCGCCAGCAGCCAGGACAGGCCGACCTACAATGAGCAGTTCTTC.

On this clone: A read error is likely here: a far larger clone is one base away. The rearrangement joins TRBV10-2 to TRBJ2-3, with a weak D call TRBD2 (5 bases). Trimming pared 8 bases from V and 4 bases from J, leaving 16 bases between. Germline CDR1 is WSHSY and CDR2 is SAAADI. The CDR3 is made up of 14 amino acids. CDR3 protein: CASSPDFLADTQYF. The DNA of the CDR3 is TGCGCCAGCTCCCCGGACTTTCTCGCAGATACGCAGTATTTT.

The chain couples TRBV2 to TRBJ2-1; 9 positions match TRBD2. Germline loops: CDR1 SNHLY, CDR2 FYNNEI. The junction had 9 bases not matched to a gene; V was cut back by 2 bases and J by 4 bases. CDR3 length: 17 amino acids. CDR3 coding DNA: TGTGCCAGCAGTGAACGGTTGGCGGGAGGGTATTACAATGAGCAGTTCTTC. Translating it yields CASSERLAGGYYNEQFF.

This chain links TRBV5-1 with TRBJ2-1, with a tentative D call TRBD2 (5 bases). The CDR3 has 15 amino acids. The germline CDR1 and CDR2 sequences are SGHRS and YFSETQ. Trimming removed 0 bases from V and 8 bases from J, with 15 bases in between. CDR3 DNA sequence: TGCGCCAGCAGCTTGGCCCTGACTCCCGGGGATGAGCAGTTCTTC. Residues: CASSLALTPGDEQFF.

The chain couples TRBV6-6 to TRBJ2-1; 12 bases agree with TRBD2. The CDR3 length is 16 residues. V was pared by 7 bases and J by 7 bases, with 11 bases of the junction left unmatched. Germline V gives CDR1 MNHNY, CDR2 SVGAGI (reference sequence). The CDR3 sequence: CASTGSSGRADNEQFF. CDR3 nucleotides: TGTGCCAGCACCGGATCTAGCGGGAGGGCCGATAATGAGCAGTTCTTC.

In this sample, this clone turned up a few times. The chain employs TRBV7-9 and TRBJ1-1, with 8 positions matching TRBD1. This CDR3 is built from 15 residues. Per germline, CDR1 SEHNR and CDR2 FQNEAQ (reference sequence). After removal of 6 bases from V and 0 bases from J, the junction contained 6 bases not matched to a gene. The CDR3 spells CASSPGQAMNTEAFF. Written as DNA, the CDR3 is TGTGCCAGCAGTCCGGGACAGGCGATGAACACTGAAGCTTTCTTT.

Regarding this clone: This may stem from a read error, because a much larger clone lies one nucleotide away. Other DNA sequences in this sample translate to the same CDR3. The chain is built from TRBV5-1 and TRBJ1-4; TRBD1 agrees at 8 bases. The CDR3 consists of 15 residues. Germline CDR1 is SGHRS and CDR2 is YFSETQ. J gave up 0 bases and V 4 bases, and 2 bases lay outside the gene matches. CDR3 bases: TGCGCCAGCAGCCTACAGGGGGCAACTAATGAAAAACTGTTTTTT. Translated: CASSLQGATNEKLFF. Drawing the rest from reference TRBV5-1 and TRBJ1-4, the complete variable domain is KAGVTQTPRYLIKTRGQQVTLSCSPISGHRSVSWYQQTPGQGLQFLFEYFSETQRNKGNFPGRFSGRQFSNSRSEMNVSTLELGDSALYLCASSLQGATNEKLFFGSGTQLSVL.

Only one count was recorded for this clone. The CDR3 here is CASRQIGNKRAKNIQYF. The CDR3 DNA reads as TGTGCCAGCAGGCAGATAGGGAACAAGAGGGCCAAAAACATTCAGTACTTC. The rearrangement links TRBV6-4 to TRBJ2-4; D is unresolved. Germline CDR1 and CDR2: MRHNA and SNTAGT. This CDR3 has 17 residues. V lost 6 bases and J lost 1, with 19 bases in between.

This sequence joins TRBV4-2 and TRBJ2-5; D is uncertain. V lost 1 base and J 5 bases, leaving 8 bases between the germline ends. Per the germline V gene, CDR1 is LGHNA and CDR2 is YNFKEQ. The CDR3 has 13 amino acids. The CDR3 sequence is CASSQAMSETQYF. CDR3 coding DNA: TGTGCCAGCAGCCAAGCCATGAGCGAGACCCAGTACTTC.

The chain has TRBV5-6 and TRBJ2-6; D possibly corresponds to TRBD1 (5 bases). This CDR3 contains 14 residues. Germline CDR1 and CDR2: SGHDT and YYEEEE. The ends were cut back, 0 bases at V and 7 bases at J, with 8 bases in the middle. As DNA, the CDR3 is TGTGCCAGCAGCTTGGGACAGCCAGCCAACGTCCTGACTTTC. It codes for CASSLGQPANVLTF.

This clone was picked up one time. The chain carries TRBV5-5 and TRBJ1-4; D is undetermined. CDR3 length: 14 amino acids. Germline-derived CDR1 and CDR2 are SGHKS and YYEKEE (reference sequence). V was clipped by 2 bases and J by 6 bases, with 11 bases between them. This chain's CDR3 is CASSLVRTDEKLFF. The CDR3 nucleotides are TGTGCCAGCAGCTTAGTTCGCACGGATGAAAAACTGTTTTTT.

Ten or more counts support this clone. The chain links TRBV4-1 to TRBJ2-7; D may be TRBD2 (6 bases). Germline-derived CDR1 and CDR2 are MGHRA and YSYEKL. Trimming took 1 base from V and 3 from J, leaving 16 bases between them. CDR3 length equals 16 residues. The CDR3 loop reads CASSQGSSGSFYEQYF. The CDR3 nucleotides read TGCGCCAGCAGCCAAGGAAGTAGCGGCTCATTCTACGAGCAGTACTTC.